The entry that follows covers one T cell receptor beta chain sequence. As yet, its antigen is unknown. Germline CDR1 SGHRS, CDR2 YFSETQ. Trimming stripped 0 bases from V and 2 bases from J, with 9 bases between. This CDR3 contains 14 residues. This record comes from a study of PD-1 blockade in classical Hodgkin lymphoma. There was relapse after autologous stem cell transplantation in every patient, and there was variation in brentuximab vedotin exposure. Regarding the study as a whole: Repertoires differed for reasons still undefined, possibly disease activity or prior therapy.

Sequencing was performed with immunoSEQ multiplex PCR; in TCRdb, only in-frame clones are kept and a portion is missing. The data contain 100,000 or so clones, approximately 90% of them seen just once; the ten biggest clones take up 6.5% to 7.5%. This chain uses TRBV5-1 with TRBJ2-7; no firm D call. The material sequenced was peripheral blood mononuclear cells (PBMCs), taken before the second cycle of nivolumab. This sequence originates from a human donor with classical Hodgkin lymphoma. The CDR3 nucleotides read TGCGCCAGCAGCTTGGAACTTCAGACCTACGAGCAGTACTTC. Amino acid sequence: CASSLELQTYEQYF.